Detailed here is one T cell receptor beta chain. The antigen remains undetermined. TCR beta cDNA was generated via 5'RACE template switching incorporating UMIs. With the 5' RACE reads reprocessed, TCRdb shows one record per CDR3 protein and no DNA. Its listing shows about 370,000 distinct CDR3 sequences. The sample comes from a study of T cells expressing NK-cell markers. Study at large: Just one sequenced donor of eight was HCMV-seronegative, while seven were seropositive.

Germline-derived CDR1 and CDR2 are SGHDT and YYEEEE. This CDR3 is 13 amino acids long. General study results and limits: The CD3+CD56-NKG2C+ fraction of a few donors was also led by these clonotypes.

The material sequenced was blood T cells: a sorted CD56 or NKG2C T cell subset, CD4+ or CD8+ T cells, or bulk PBMC T cells (not recorded which). This TCR was recovered from a woman aged 45 to 65 in good health. The gene calls are TRBV5-6 and TRBJ2-5; without DNA, the TCRdb call of TRBD1 cannot be checked. This CDR3 is CASSPTGVETQYF.